Listed below are T cell receptor beta chains from one sample, sequenced in a study of regulatory T cells in long-lasting Graves disease. MiXCR, run by TCRdb on the multiplex PCR reads, gives a single entry per CDR3 protein. The repertoire has more than 400,000 distinct CDR3 sequences, roughly 15% of them found once; the top ten carry roughly 10%. The same specimen was also included in a second study, on T cells in Graves' hyperthyroidism and ophthalmopathy.

The sequenced sample was peripheral blood mononuclear cells (PBMCs), obtained at new diagnosis, from a patient treated with antithyroid drugs. These receptors all come from a woman aged 25 to 39 with Graves disease. Both conserved end residues are part of each CDR3. D genes are given only for firm matches. Some rows mark clone size as missing; the rest say once, few, many or name a class of expanded clone.

clone_size: many; j_call: TRBJ1-5; v_call: TRBV30; d_call: .; cdr3_aa: CAWRRGVTGSAQHF; cdr3_nt: TGTGCCTGGAGAAGAGGAGTAACTGGATCAGCCCAGCATTTT
clone_size: many; j_call: TRBJ1-2; v_call: TRBV28; d_call: .; cdr3_aa: CASGYGYTF; cdr3_nt: TGTGCCAGCGGCTATGGCTACACCTTC
clone_size: many; j_call: TRBJ1-2; v_call: TRBV2; d_call: TRBD1; cdr3_aa: CATYPADRPGYTF; cdr3_nt: TGTGCCACATACCCGGCGGACAGGCCGGGCTACACCTTC
clone_size: .; j_call: TRBJ2-3; v_call: TRBV29-1; d_call: TRBD1; cdr3_aa: CSVEVGQADTQYF; cdr3_nt: TGCAGCGTTGAGGTGGGACAGGCAGATACGCAGTATTTT
clone_size: .; j_call: TRBJ2-2; v_call: TRBV6-1; d_call: .; cdr3_aa: CASKDYTTGELFF; cdr3_nt: TGTGCCAGCAAGGACTACACCACCGGGGAGCTGTTTTTT
clone_size: few; j_call: TRBJ2-1; v_call: TRBV4-1; d_call: TRBD2; cdr3_aa: CASSQEASGISYNEQFF; cdr3_nt: TGCGCCAGCAGCCAAGAGGCTAGCGGGATCTCCTACAATGAGCAGTTCTTC
clone_size: many; j_call: TRBJ1-6; v_call: TRBV28; d_call: .; cdr3_aa: CASNQGDSPLHF; cdr3_nt: TGTGCCAGCAACCAGGGCGATTCACCCCTCCACTTT
clone_size: many; j_call: TRBJ1-5; v_call: TRBV3-1; d_call: .; cdr3_aa: CASSQGTVEQPQHF; cdr3_nt: TGTGCCAGCAGCCAAGGGACAGTTGAACAGCCCCAGCATTTT
clone_size: many; j_call: TRBJ2-1; v_call: TRBV20-1; d_call: TRBD2; cdr3_aa: CSARWASGNNEQFF; cdr3_nt: TGCAGTGCTAGATGGGCTAGCGGGAACAATGAGCAGTTCTTC
clone_size: many; j_call: TRBJ1-5; v_call: TRBV7-9; d_call: .; cdr3_aa: CASTPGGGQPQHF; cdr3_nt: TGTGCCAGCACCCCGGGGGGGGGTCAGCCCCAGCATTTT
clone_size: many; j_call: TRBJ2-5; v_call: TRBV7-2; d_call: .; cdr3_aa: CASSLGLRVPSGTQYF; cdr3_nt: TGTGCCAGCAGCTTAGGCCTCAGGGTGCCCAGTGGGACCCAGTACTTC
clone_size: many; j_call: TRBJ2-7; v_call: TRBV11-2; d_call: .; cdr3_aa: CASSYRDLITYEQYF; cdr3_nt: TGTGCCAGCAGCTACCGGGACCTTATAACCTACGAGCAGTACTTC
clone_size: many; j_call: TRBJ2-5; v_call: TRBV2; d_call: .; cdr3_aa: CASEYRAQETQYF; cdr3_nt: TGTGCCAGCGAATACAGGGCACAAGAGACCCAGTACTTC
clone_size: many; j_call: TRBJ2-1; v_call: TRBV30; d_call: TRBD2; cdr3_aa: CASQRTSDGNEQFF; cdr3_nt: TGTGCCAGCCAACGGACTAGCGATGGCAATGAGCAGTTCTTC
clone_size: few; j_call: TRBJ1-5; v_call: TRBV12-5; d_call: .; cdr3_aa: CASGFGPNQPQHF; cdr3_nt: TGTGCTAGTGGTTTTGGCCCCAATCAGCCCCAGCATTTT
clone_size: .; j_call: TRBJ2-7; v_call: TRBV5-1; d_call: TRBD2; cdr3_aa: CASRTTGTSGAYEQYF; cdr3_nt: TGCGCCAGCAGAACGACCGGGACTAGCGGAGCCTACGAGCAGTACTTC
clone_size: .; j_call: TRBJ2-1; v_call: TRBV5-4; d_call: .; cdr3_aa: CASSSPGPGQQFF; cdr3_nt: TGTGCCAGCAGCTCTCCCGGCCCGGGACAGCAGTTCTTC
clone_size: .; j_call: TRBJ2-1; v_call: TRBV12-3/TRBV12-4; d_call: .; cdr3_aa: CTSSTRPGLYNEQFF; cdr3_nt: TGTACCAGCAGTACCCGACCGGGACTCTACAATGAGCAGTTCTTC
clone_size: many; j_call: TRBJ2-7; v_call: TRBV20-1; d_call: TRBD1; cdr3_aa: CSARDRGYEQYF; cdr3_nt: TGCAGTGCCCGGGACAGGGGCTACGAGCAGTACTTC
clone_size: many; j_call: TRBJ1-2; v_call: TRBV20-1; d_call: .; cdr3_aa: CSAPSRKLDLFNYGYTF; cdr3_nt: TGCAGTGCCCCATCCAGGAAACTAGACCTCTTTAACTATGGCTACACCTTC
clone_size: .; j_call: TRBJ2-7; v_call: TRBV7-6; d_call: TRBD1; cdr3_aa: CASSWTGREQYF; cdr3_nt: TGTGCCAGCAGCTGGACAGGGAGGGAGCAGTACTTC
clone_size: many; j_call: TRBJ1-4; v_call: TRBV12-3/TRBV12-4; d_call: .; cdr3_aa: CASSHSPGGRVTTNEKLFF; cdr3_nt: TGTGCCAGCAGCCATTCCCCAGGAGGGAGGGTTACAACTAATGAAAAACTGTTTTTT
clone_size: .; j_call: TRBJ1-3; v_call: TRBV27; d_call: .; cdr3_aa: CASRGTGAGNTIYF; cdr3_nt: TGTGCCAGCAGAGGAACAGGAGCTGGAAACACCATATATTTT
clone_size: few; j_call: TRBJ2-7; v_call: TRBV4-2; d_call: .; cdr3_aa: CASSQESGSGREQYF; cdr3_nt: TGTGCCAGCAGCCAAGAATCGGGATCGGGACGCGAGCAGTACTTC
clone_size: .; j_call: TRBJ2-1; v_call: TRBV5-1; d_call: TRBD2; cdr3_aa: CASSQGGGSSNEQFF; cdr3_nt: TGCGCCAGCTCCCAGGGCGGGGGAAGCTCCAATGAGCAGTTCTTC
clone_size: .; j_call: TRBJ2-7; v_call: TRBV3-1; d_call: TRBD1; cdr3_aa: CASSQDPGGWYEQYF; cdr3_nt: TGTGCCAGCAGCCAAGATCCAGGGGGCTGGTACGAGCAGTACTTC
clone_size: many; j_call: TRBJ1-1; v_call: TRBV28; d_call: .; cdr3_aa: CASSQTSGGTEAFF; cdr3_nt: TGTGCCAGCAGCCAGACCTCTGGAGGCACTGAAGCTTTCTTT
clone_size: few; j_call: TRBJ1-1; v_call: TRBV6-2/TRBV6-3; d_call: .; cdr3_aa: CASGSGTEAFF; cdr3_nt: TGTGCCAGCGGTTCAGGGACTGAAGCTTTCTTT